A selection of T cell receptor beta chains follows, all from one sample in a study of cytomegalovirus exposure and HLA in healthy donors. The repertoire was sequenced with immunoSEQ multiplex PCR; TCRdb's copy has only in-frame clones and lacks some. The sample consists of around 210,000 clones, roughly 80% of them appearing once. The sequencing input was PBMCs. Receptors originate from a woman in her thirties or forties in good health and CMV-seronegative. Each CDR3 is given with its conserved first and last residue. D genes are given only for firm matches. Rows may omit the clone size; those that give it use once, few, many or a size class.

d_call	j_call	v_call	clone_size	cdr3_nt	cdr3_aa
NA	TRBJ1-5	TRBV2	NA	TGTGCCAGCAGTCTCCAGTGGAGGGGCAATCAGCCCCAGCATTTT	CASSLQWRGNQPQHF
TRBD2	TRBJ2-1	TRBV30	NA	TGTGCCTGGACATCAGCGACTAGCGGGAGGGCCTACAATGAGCAGTTCTTC	CAWTSATSGRAYNEQFF
TRBD2	TRBJ2-7	TRBV4-1	NA	TGCGCCAGCAGCCAAGCTATCGGGACTAGCTCCTACGAGCAGTACTTC	CASSQAIGTSSYEQYF
NA	TRBJ2-7	TRBV27	NA	TGTGCCAGCAGTTTTCAGGGATGGCAGACCTACGAGCAGTACTTC	CASSFQGWQTYEQYF
TRBD1	TRBJ1-2	TRBV28	few	TGTGCCAGCAGTTTATACGGACAGGGAGGCTATGGCTACACCTTC	CASSLYGQGGYGYTF
TRBD2	TRBJ2-7	TRBV11-1	NA	TGTGCCAGCAGCGATGGACTAGCGGGAACCTACGAGCAGTACTTC	CASSDGLAGTYEQYF
TRBD1	TRBJ1-1	TRBV6-6	NA	TGTGCCAGCAGTCCGATTTACAGGGGGAACACTGAAGCTTTCTTT	CASSPIYRGNTEAFF
TRBD2	TRBJ2-7	TRBV6-1	NA	TGTGCCAGCAGTGGCTCGACTAGCGGTTTCTCCTACGAGCAGTACTTC	CASSGSTSGFSYEQYF
NA	TRBJ2-5	TRBV5-4	once	TGTGCCAGCAGCTTCAGGACAACTCAAGAGACCCAGTACTTC	CASSFRTTQETQYF
TRBD1	TRBJ2-7	TRBV6-6	NA	TGTGCCAGCAGTTTAGACAGGGTCTCCCACGAGCAGTACTTC	CASSLDRVSHEQYF